This T cell receptor (beta chain) was profiled in a study of blood T cell repertoires in COVID-19. About the research overall: The study drew acute and convalescent COVID-19 samples from the United States, Italy and Spain.

With 5 bases clipped from V and 5 bases from J, the junction kept 5 bases outside the gene matches. Germline loops: CDR1 LGHDT, CDR2 YNNKEL (reference sequence). This CDR3 is built from 15 residues. Under the authors' procedure: Reference gene primer amplification in the assay estimated nucleated cell counts. The repertoire was sequenced with immunoSEQ multiplex PCR; TCRdb's copy has only in-frame clones and lacks some. That table furnishes V, J and clone size, whereas the DNA furnished D and trimming. The table lists about 88,000 clones, roughly 90% of them singletons. V and J are TRBV3-1 (or the pseudogene TRBV3-2) and TRBJ2-3, with 12 bases fitting TRBD2. The sequence was collected from a man between 60 and 75 years old with acute or convalescent COVID-19. The sample was peripheral blood. The CDR3 protein is CASSISLAGGDTQYF. CDR3 coding DNA: TGTGCCAGCAGCATATCACTAGCGGGAGGAGATACGCAGTATTTT.